This TCR beta chain was documented in a study of identical twins. Findings of the study overall: Where out-of-frame alpha sequences were twin-shared, they showed excess low generation probability. Beta clonotypes that were abundant in cord blood contained fewer insertions, a pattern absent from memory repertoires.

TCRdb called the 5' RACE reads again in MiXCR, with one record for every CDR3 protein. The profile shows 300,000 to 400,000 distinct CDR3 sequences, 9% to 15% of them singletons. Per germline, CDR1 MGHRA and CDR2 YSYEKL. V lost 0 bases and J 0 bases, leaving 6 bases between the germline ends. The CDR3 is 15 residues long. In its sample, this clonotype was seen many times. What it recognizes is unknown. The same specimen was also included in a second study, on yellow fever vaccine responses in identical twins.

The clonotype comes from a woman aged 18 to 35 in good health. The sequenced sample was CD8+ T cells sorted from blood. The rearrangement links TRBV4-1 to TRBJ2-1; no reliable D call. CDR3 sequence (DNA): TGCGCCAGCAGCCAAGACCGGAGCTCCTACAATGAGCAGTTCTTC. Encoded protein: CASSQDRSSYNEQFF.